This TCR beta chain was recovered during a study of T cell responses to AZD1222 COVID-19 vaccine listed by TCRdb under 2021. Context from the whole study: TCR sequencing was performed for 230 to 250 trial participants, of whom around 210 were given two doses of AZD1222 and approximately 25 were given two doses of MenACWY control vaccine. Trial participants were enrolled by age into subgroups of 18-55, 56-69 and 70-plus years, and around 140, 26 and 57 TCR-sequenced participants, respectively, were included in these subgroups. The full study reports these points: Participants were mostly white British and included more females than males, and it was suggested by the authors that clonal diversity may have been underestimated. Nearly half of unique spike-specific TCRs reportedly recognized epitopes outside regions mutated in the B.1.351 and B.1.1.7 variants. After two AZD1222 doses, both the breadth and the depth of spike-specific TCRs were significantly higher than at day 0 and than in MenACWY recipients. In the small 56-69-year group, the increase in depth fell short of significance, most likely because of low power. Conclusions about previously exposed vaccinees were limited because only a handful of AZD1222 recipients were SARS-CoV-2 seropositive at baseline. The whole spike protein was spanned by vaccine-associated CD4 TCRs, and dominant responses were seen in regions 160-218 and 743-854. Because no day 14 peak-response samples were available, repertoires were characterized only after the peak T cell response.

The CDR3 regions of human TCRbeta chains were subjected to immunosequencing. Per the source publication's procedure: TCRs in the repertoires were matched against a reference library of SARS-CoV-2-specific TCRs that had been generated with the MIRA antigen-specificity platform. Breadth was defined as the fraction of unique TCRs that were SARS-CoV-2-associated. Depth was defined as the fraction of total T cells that were SARS-CoV-2-associated. Using the MIRA data, each spike-specific TCR was assigned both to the spike region to which the TCR was reactive and to a CD4 or CD8 class. Log10-transformed breadth and depth values were compared by one-way ANOVA with Sidak's multiple comparisons tests. Held by TCRdb, this immuneACCESS table contains in-frame sequences only and omits some clones. Under half of the omission traces to an unresolved V gene where checked; the cause of the rest is unknown. V and J calls plus clone size are reproduced from that table; the DNA served to infer D and trimming. The sample table lists fewer than 100,000 clones, roughly 90% of them with a count of one. Of the sample, around 1.4% falls within the top ten clones.

A note on this clone: Its antigen is still unknown. No base quality information exists; no much larger clone differs at one position.

The time point label, read with the paper, signifies: about 28 days (+/-7) after the second vaccine dose. Because spike-specific TCR depth and breadth did not differ between the two schedules, AZD1222 recipients who got a second dose at roughly 4 weeks were pooled with those who got a second dose at roughly 12 weeks. Vaccinee samples came from UK trials COV001 and COV002, including a single-blind randomized controlled phase 2/3 trial of AZD1222 (ChAdOx1 nCoV-19) in healthy adults. Trial participant PBMC samples were collected at day 0 and day 28 after the second dose for TCRbeta chain sequencing. At the junction V is shortened by 6 bases and J by 11 bases; bases outside the gene matches: 5. Counted from cysteine to phenylalanine, this CDR3 has 12 amino acids. The only DNA kept is the CDR3, 36 bases in frame from the first base.

This specimen consisted of peripheral blood, obtained 28 days after the second AZD1222 dose. The receptor was derived from an adult who received the AZD1222 COVID-19 vaccine. The chain uses TRBV12-3 or TRBV12-4 and TRBJ1-4; TRBD1 agrees with 8 junctional bases. The CDR3 reads as follows: CASSPQGGKLFF. The DNA sequence follows: TGTGCCAGCAGCCCACAGGGGGGGAAACTGTTTTTT.